This T cell receptor (beta chain) is from a study of blood T cell repertoires in COVID-19. V lost 4 bases, J lost 7 bases, and 8 bases lay in between. Looked up from germline, CDR1 is MNHEY and CDR2 is SVGEGT. The CDR3 is 12 amino acids. In its sample, this clone was seen many times. As processed by the authors: Amplification of reference gene primers provided the estimated nucleated cell counts. The protocol was immunoSEQ multiplex PCR, while the TCRdb copy is restricted to in-frame clones and leaves out a portion. V, J and clone size are taken as reported in that table, and D and trimming were inferred from the DNA itself. The repertoire consists of 430,000 or so clones, with around 90% occurring once and the leading ten covering 0.8% to 0.9%.

The gene calls are TRBV6-2 or TRBV6-3 and TRBJ1-3; tentative D call: TRBD1 (5 bases). The sample taken for sequencing was peripheral blood. This receptor was taken from a young man with COVID-19, enrolled during active disease. CDR3 in amino acids: CASSFRANTIYF. The DNA for the CDR3 is TGTGCCAGCAGTTTCAGGGCTAACACCATATATTTT.